The text below deals with one T cell receptor (beta chain). The data are from a study of shared clonotypes between healthy human individuals. V lost 4 bases, J lost 5 bases, and 5 bases stayed unmatched. This CDR3 region has 16 residues. In germline, CDR1 is SGDLS, CDR2 YYNGEE. Generated by immunoSEQ multiplex PCR, the TCRdb table keeps only in-frame clones and is missing some. The top ten clones hold approximately 0.32% of a sample with approximately 400,000 clones, 96% of them seen once. The J gene is TRBJ2-3, the V gene TRBV9; TRBD2 aligns across 15 bases. The sequenced sample consisted of memory CD8+ T cells sorted from blood. Described subset: CD45RO+ cells pooled with CCR7-negative TemRA cells. The sequence was obtained from a young man in good health. This CDR3 reads CASSKGLAGGRDTQYF. The CDR3 coding sequence is TGTGCCAGCAGCAAAGGACTAGCGGGAGGGAGAGATACGCAGTATTTT.